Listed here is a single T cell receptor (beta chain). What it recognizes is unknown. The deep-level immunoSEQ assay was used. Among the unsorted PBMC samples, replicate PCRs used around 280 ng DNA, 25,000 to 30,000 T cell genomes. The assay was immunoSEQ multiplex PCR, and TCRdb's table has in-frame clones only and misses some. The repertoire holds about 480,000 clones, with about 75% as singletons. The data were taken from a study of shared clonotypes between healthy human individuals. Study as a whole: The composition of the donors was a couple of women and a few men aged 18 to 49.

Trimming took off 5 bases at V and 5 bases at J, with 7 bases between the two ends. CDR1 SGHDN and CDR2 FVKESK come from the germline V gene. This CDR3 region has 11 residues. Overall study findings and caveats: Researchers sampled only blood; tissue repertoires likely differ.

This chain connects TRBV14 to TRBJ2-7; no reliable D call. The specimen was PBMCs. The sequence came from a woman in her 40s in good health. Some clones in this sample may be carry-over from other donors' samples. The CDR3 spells CASSYTDEQYF. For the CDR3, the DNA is TGTGCCAGCAGCTACACGGACGAGCAGTACTTC.